Shown below are 8 T cell receptor beta chains from a single sample sequenced in a study of blood T cell repertoires in COVID-19. Data came from immunoSEQ multiplex PCR; TCRdb stores just in-frame clones and leaves some out. The profile covers about 120,000 clones, with about 83% appearing a single time and roughly 12% taken by the ten largest. The sequencing sample was made of peripheral blood. All receptors derive from a man aged 55 to 69 with acute or convalescent COVID-19.

This CDR3 reads CASSKGDVGYGYTF. The CDR3 DNA sequence: TGTGCCAGTAGTAAGGGGGACGTGGGGTATGGCTACACCTTC. The V gene is TRBV19, the J gene TRBJ1-2; D might be TRBD1 (6 bases). Germline V gene sequence: CDR1 LNHDA, CDR2 SQIVND (reference sequence). The V and J ends lost 4 bases and 5 bases respectively, with 14 bases between them. The CDR3 consists of 14 residues.

The gene calls are TRBV5-1 and TRBJ2-3, with 7 bases identical to TRBD1. The CDR3 runs to 13 residues. With V trimmed by 5 bases and J by 0 bases, 0 bases remained unmatched. Germline lookup yields CDR1 SGHRS and CDR2 YFSETQ. CDR3 sequence reads: CASRTGSTDTQYF. The CDR3 DNA sequence: TGCGCCAGCAGGACAGGGAGCACAGATACGCAGTATTTT.

This rearrangement joins TRBV7-6 to TRBJ2-7, with 9 bases aligning to TRBD2. The V gene end was trimmed by 2 bases and the J gene end by 3 bases; junction bases not matched to a gene: 2. This CDR3 region has 14 residues. Germline CDR1 and CDR2: SGHVS and FNYEAQ. The CDR3 protein is CASSLSGRHYEQYF. In DNA form, the CDR3 reads TGTGCCAGCAGCTTAAGCGGGAGGCACTACGAGCAGTACTTC.

This chain joins TRBV6-4 and TRBJ2-7; possibly TRBD2 for D (6 bases). The length of the CDR3 is 16 residues. V lost 6 bases to trimming and J lost 0 bases, with 18 bases between them. The V gene's germline CDR1 is MRHNA and CDR2 SNTAGT. CDR3 protein: CASRSGGTLSSYEQYF. CDR3 nucleotide sequence: TGTGCCAGCAGGTCTGGGGGGACCCTCAGCTCCTACGAGCAGTACTTC.

This chain connects TRBV11-2 to TRBJ1-5; a weak D match, TRBD1 (6 bases). Germline CDR1 is SGHAT and CDR2 is FQNNGV. V was clipped by 5 bases and J by 7 bases, with 12 bases between them. The CDR3 spans 13 residues. CDR3 coding DNA: TGTGCCAGCAGCCCTACAAGGGGGCAGCCCCAGCATTTT. It is translated as CASSPTRGQPQHF.

CDR3 in DNA: TGTGCCAGCAGCAAAAGGGGACTAGCGGGAGGATCTTGGAGACCCTACGAGCAGTACTTC. Encoded protein: CASSKRGLAGGSWRPYEQYF. This chain joins TRBV21-1 and TRBJ2-7; the tabulated D call, TRBD2, remains unverified against the DNA. TRBV21-1 corresponds to a pseudogene. This CDR3 comprises 20 residues.

The genes are TRBV28 and TRBJ2-2; unclear D gene. Trimming removed 4 bases from V and 1 base from J, with 4 bases in between. The CDR3 is made up of 13 amino acids. CDR1 and CDR2 from the germline V gene are MDHEN and SYDVKM. The CDR3 loop is CASSSRNTGELFF. In DNA, the CDR3 is TGTGCCAGCAGTTCCCGGAACACCGGGGAGCTGTTTTTT.

The chain employs TRBV28 and TRBJ1-1; 8 nucleotides match TRBD1. J lost 10 bases, V lost 2 bases, and 9 bases had no gene match. Germline CDR1 MDHEN, CDR2 SYDVKM. This CDR3 region has 14 residues. CDR3: CASSLVAGGGGAFF. The CDR3 coding sequence is TGTGCCAGCAGTTTAGTAGCAGGGGGCGGAGGAGCTTTCTTT.